Below, one TCR beta chain is given with its context. The data derive from a study of shared clonotypes between healthy human individuals. Study overall: Two women and a few men aged 18 to 49 made up the donors.

CDR1 and CDR2 from the germline V gene are MDHEN and SYDVKM. This CDR3 is built from 15 residues. All participating donors were Caucasian adults from Nashville, Tennessee. Researchers sequenced unsorted PBMC DNA using ten immunoSEQ deep assay plates. Data came from immunoSEQ multiplex PCR; TCRdb stores just in-frame clones and leaves some out. The repertoire holds about 470,000 clones, with about four fifths as singletons. V usage is TRBV28 and J usage is TRBJ2-5, with TRBD2 as a possible D gene (6 bases). The assigned J gene may be wrong: the sequence end matches TRBJ2-7 better. The source of this sequence is a woman aged 40 to 50 in good health. Some clones in this sample may be carry-over from other donors' samples. The specimen sequenced was PBMCs. The CDR3 loop is CASSLGGSNSYEQYF. The CDR3 region has the DNA TGTGCCAGCAGTTTGGGGGGTTCTAATTCCTACGAGCAGTACTTC.